The source of this T cell receptor beta chain is a study of tissue T cells after allogeneic stem cell transplantation. A word on this clone: Its matching antigen is unknown.

Data came from immunoSEQ multiplex PCR; TCRdb stores just in-frame clones and leaves some out. The top ten hold approximately 15% of the sample, which has about 12,000 clones, about 73% seen once. Notes on the study in general: TCR repertoires tracked anatomic similarity, regardless of disease or transplant status.

The clonotype was recovered from a woman between 18 and 49 years old with breast cancer. Sequenced here: tissue from the right colon, sampled at autopsy.

CDR3 amino acids: CASSRGQGNSPLHF. The CDR3 nucleotides are TGTGCCAGCAGCCGAGGACAGGGTAATTCACCCCTCCACTTT. The rearrangement joins TRBV5-4 to TRBJ1-6, with TRBD1 matching over 8 bases. The CDR3 is 14 residues long. The J segment lost 6 bases and the V segment lost 4 bases, leaving 3 bases of the junction unmatched. Germline CDR1 SGHNT, CDR2 YYREEE (reference sequence).